The present TCR beta chain was sequenced within a study of response to subunit inactivated influenza vaccine. Notes on the study in general: Authors suggested few new T cells are recruited by each seasonal influenza vaccination.

TCRdb processed the RT-PCR reads anew with MiXCR; each CDR3 protein has one entry. The sample comprises 500,000 to 550,000 distinct CDR3 sequences, 7.6% of which are singletons, and roughly 13% rests with the top ten. The CDR3 loop spans 16 amino acids. Trimming cost V 4 bases and J 3 bases; bases outside gene matches: 10. The germline CDR1 and CDR2 sequences are SGHTA and FQGTGA. Concerning this clonotype itself: As yet, its antigen is unknown.

The sequence derives from a man aged 50 to 69 who received an inactivated influenza vaccine. This chain links TRBV7-3 with TRBJ2-3; 7 nucleotides match TRBD2. The source was PBMCs from blood, collected around 25 months after vaccination. In DNA, the CDR3 is TGTGCCAGCAGCTCGTCGCCCAGCGGGATTACAGATACGCAGTATTTT. Translated, it gives CASSSSPSGITDTQYF.